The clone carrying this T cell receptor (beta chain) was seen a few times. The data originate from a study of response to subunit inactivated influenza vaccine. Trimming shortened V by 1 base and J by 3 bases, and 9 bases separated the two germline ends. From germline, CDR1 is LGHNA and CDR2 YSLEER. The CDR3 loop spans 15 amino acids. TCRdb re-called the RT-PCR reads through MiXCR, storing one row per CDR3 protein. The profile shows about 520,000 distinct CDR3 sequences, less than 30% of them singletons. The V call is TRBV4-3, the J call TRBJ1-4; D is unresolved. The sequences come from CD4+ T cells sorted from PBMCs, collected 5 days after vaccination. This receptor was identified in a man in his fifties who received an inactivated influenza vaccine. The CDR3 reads CASSQANKANEKLFF. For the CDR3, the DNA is TGCGCCAGCAGCCAAGCGAACAAGGCTAATGAAAAACTGTTTTTT.